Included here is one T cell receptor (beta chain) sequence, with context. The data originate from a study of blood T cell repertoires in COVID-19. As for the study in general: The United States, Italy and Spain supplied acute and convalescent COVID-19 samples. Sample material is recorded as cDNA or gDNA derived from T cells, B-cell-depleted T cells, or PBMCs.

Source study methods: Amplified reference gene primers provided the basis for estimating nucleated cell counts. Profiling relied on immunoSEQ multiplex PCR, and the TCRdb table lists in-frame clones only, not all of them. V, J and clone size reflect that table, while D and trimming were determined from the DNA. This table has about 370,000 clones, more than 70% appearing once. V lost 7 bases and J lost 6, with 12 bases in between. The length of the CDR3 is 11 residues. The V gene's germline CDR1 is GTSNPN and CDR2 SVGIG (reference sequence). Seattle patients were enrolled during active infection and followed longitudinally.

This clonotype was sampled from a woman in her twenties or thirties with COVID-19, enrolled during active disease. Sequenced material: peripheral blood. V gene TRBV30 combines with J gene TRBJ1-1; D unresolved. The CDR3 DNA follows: TGTGCCTTACGCGACGGGGCTGAAGCTTTCTTT. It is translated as CALRDGAEAFF. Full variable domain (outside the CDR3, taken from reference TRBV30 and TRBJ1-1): SQTIHQWPATLVQPVGSPLSLECTVEGTSNPNLYWYRQAAGRGLQLLFYSVGIGQISSEVPQNLSASRPQDRQFILSSKKLLLSDSGFYLCALRDGAEAFFGQGTRLTVV.